These T cell receptor beta chains were read from a single sample in a study of CD8 T cells in ankylosing spondylitis. One entry per CDR3 protein results from TCRdb running MiXCR on the 5' RACE reads. The sample lists about 52,000 distinct CDR3 sequences, about 7.8% occurring once. The sample was blood, either unsorted or a sorted T cell fraction (not recorded which). These TCRs come from a female donor with ankylosing spondylitis or in good health (not recorded which). The CDR3 runs from the conserved cysteine through the conserved F or W. A D gene is named only where the DNA matches it firmly. Some rows mark clone size as missing; the rest say once, few, many or name a class of expanded clone.

TRBV27	TRBJ2-4	many	TRBD1	CASSTGTGDIQYF	TGTGCCAGCAGCACCGGGACAGGGGACATTCAGTACTTC
TRBV5-1	TRBJ2-1	few	TRBD2	CASSLTSGGNKYNEQFF	TGCGCCAGCAGCTTGACTAGCGGGGGGAACAAATACAATGAGCAGTTCTTC
TRBV6-1	TRBJ1-1	many	TRBD1	CASRRDSRAEAFF	TGTGCCAGCAGACGGGACAGTAGGGCTGAAGCTTTCTTT
TRBV21-1	TRBJ2-7	many	.	CASDNYEQYF	TGTGCCAGCGACAACTACGAGCAGTACTTC
TRBV18	TRBJ1-3	few	.	CASSPGSYSGNTIYF	TGTGCCAGCTCACCAGGAAGTTACTCTGGAAACACCATATATTTT
TRBV7-6	TRBJ2-5	many	TRBD1	CASSSQYSGGGETQYF	TGTGCCAGCAGCTCCCAATACTCAGGGGGCGGAGAGACCCAGTACTTC
TRBV5-1	TRBJ1-2	many	.	CASSLIDPSDGYTF	TGCGCCAGCAGCCTTATCGATCCTTCGGATGGCTACACCTTC
TRBV20-1	TRBJ1-4	many	.	CSARLLIGEKLFF	TGCAGTGCTAGACTTTTAATCGGGGAAAAACTGTTTTTT
TRBV6-5	TRBJ1-3	few	.	CASSYSAGWITIYF	TGTGCCAGCAGTTACTCGGCTGGGTGGATCACCATATATTTT
TRBV12-3/TRBV12-4	TRBJ2-3	many	TRBD2	CASTIGLAGLTDTQYF	TGTGCCAGCACCATCGGACTAGCGGGACTCACAGATACGCAGTATTTT
TRBV5-1	TRBJ1-1	.	TRBD1	CASRTDRGSLEAFF	TGCGCCAGCAGAACCGACAGGGGCTCCCTCGAAGCTTTCTTT
TRBV5-1	TRBJ2-7	many	TRBD1	CASSSSGTGMYEQYF	TGCGCCAGCAGCTCCTCCGGGACAGGGATGTACGAGCAGTACTTC
TRBV29-1	TRBJ2-2	.	.	CSVGTGPGELFF	TGCAGCGTTGGTACAGGGCCCGGGGAGCTGTTTTTT
TRBV5-1	TRBJ2-3	few	.	CASSLNGGPIDTQYF	TGCGCCAGCAGCTTGAACGGGGGTCCGATAGATACGCAGTATTTT
TRBV5-1	TRBJ2-3	few	TRBD2	CASSLETLAGGRTDTQYF	TGCGCCAGCAGCTTGGAGACACTAGCGGGGGGACGCACAGATACGCAGTATTTT
TRBV6-5	TRBJ2-3	many	TRBD2	CASRYGLAGGPGDTQYF	TGTGCCAGCAGATACGGGCTAGCGGGGGGGCCTGGAGATACGCAGTATTTT
TRBV10-2	TRBJ1-4	many	.	CASSETSEKLFF	TGCGCCAGCAGTGAAACTAGTGAAAAACTGTTTTTT
TRBV7-9	TRBJ2-5	.	TRBD1	CASSFKGQGAPQETQYF	TGTGCCAGCAGCTTCAAGGGACAGGGAGCTCCGCAAGAGACCCAGTACTTC
TRBV5-1	TRBJ1-2	many	.	CASSLSEGTNYGYTF	TGCGCCAGCAGCTTGAGTGAGGGGACCAACTATGGCTACACCTTC
TRBV14	TRBJ1-5	many	TRBD1	CASSRSTGSPQHF	TGTGCCAGCAGCCGATCGACAGGGTCGCCCCAGCATTTT
TRBV10-3	TRBJ2-1	many	TRBD2	CAIRAAGTYNEQFF	TGTGCCATCAGGGCAGCGGGGACTTACAATGAGCAGTTCTTC
TRBV29-1	TRBJ1-2	many	.	CSVDGGYGYTF	TGCAGCGTTGACGGGGGCTATGGCTACACCTTC
TRBV28	TRBJ2-4	many	.	CASSLRENIQYF	TGTGCCAGCAGTTTGAGAGAAAACATTCAGTACTTC
TRBV20-1	TRBJ1-1	many	.	CSASLRAEEAFF	TGCAGTGCTAGTTTGAGGGCAGAAGAAGCTTTCTTT
TRBV3-1	TRBJ1-3	many	.	CASSQDLGGRGNTIYF	TGTGCCAGCAGCCAAGATCTGGGGGGCCGTGGAAACACCATATATTTT
TRBV5-1	TRBJ1-1	many	.	CASSLARQNTEAFF	TGCGCCAGCAGCTTGGCCAGACAGAACACTGAAGCTTTCTTT
TRBV9	TRBJ1-4	many	.	CASSLAVTGEKLFF	TGTGCCAGCAGCCTAGCGGTTACGGGTGAAAAACTGTTTTTT